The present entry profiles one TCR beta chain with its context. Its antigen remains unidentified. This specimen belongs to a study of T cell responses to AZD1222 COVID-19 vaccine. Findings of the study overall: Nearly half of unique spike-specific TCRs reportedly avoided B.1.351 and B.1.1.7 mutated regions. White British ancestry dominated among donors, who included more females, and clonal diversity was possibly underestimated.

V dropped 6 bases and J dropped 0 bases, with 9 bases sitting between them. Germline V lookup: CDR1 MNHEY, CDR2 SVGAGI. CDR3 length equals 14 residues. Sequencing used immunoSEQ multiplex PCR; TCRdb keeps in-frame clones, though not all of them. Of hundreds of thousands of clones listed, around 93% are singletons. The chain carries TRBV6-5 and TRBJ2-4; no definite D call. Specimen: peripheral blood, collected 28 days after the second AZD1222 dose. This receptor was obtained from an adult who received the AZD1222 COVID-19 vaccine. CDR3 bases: TGTGCCAGCAGAATGGAGTTAGCCAAAAACATTCAGTACTTC. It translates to CASRMELAKNIQYF.